What follows are 14 T cell receptor beta chains derived from one specimen sequenced in a study of blood T cell repertoires in COVID-19 (dated by TCRdb to 2018 to 2020). Library generation was performed with the immunoSEQ multiplex PCR assay. As stored in TCRdb, this immuneACCESS dataset retains in-frame rearrangements with V and J assigned. A fraction of the clones does not appear; measured against another copy, unresolved V genes explain less than half of the discrepancy, and the remainder lacks a known reason. A total of some 200,000 clones appear in this sample, approximately 89% of them only once. Clones ranked in the top ten supply 6.5% to 10% of the sample. Sequences were obtained from peripheral blood. The receptors here all came from a woman in her sixties with acute or convalescent COVID-19.

This clone was seen a handful of times. Other DNA sequences in the sample encode the same CDR3. This rearrangement joins TRBV6-5 to TRBJ1-1, with 9 bases matching TRBD1. V lost 0 bases, J lost 1 base, and 3 bases stayed unmatched. CDR1 and CDR2 (germline): MNHEY, SVGAGI. This CDR3 contains 16 residues. CDR3 DNA sequence: TGTGCCAGCAGTTACTCTTTGACAGGGGGGAACACTGAAGCTTTCTTT. Protein product: CASSYSLTGGNTEAFF.

The CDR3: CASSSSGGTGELFF. For the CDR3, the DNA is TGCGCCAGCAGCTCATCAGGGGGTACCGGGGAGCTGTTTTTT. This chain uses TRBV5-1 with TRBJ2-2, with 7 bases matching TRBD1. This CDR3 spans 14 amino acids. V lost 3 bases and J lost 5; bases outside the gene matches: 4. Germline CDR1 and CDR2: SGHRS and YFSETQ.

The genes are TRBV9 and TRBJ2-2; a weak D match, TRBD2 (6 bases). From germline, CDR1 is SGDLS and CDR2 YYNGEE. Between the trimmed V and J ends, which lost 0 bases and 4 bases, there was a span of 10 bases. The length of the CDR3 is 15 residues. The CDR3 DNA sequence: TGTGCCAGCAGCGTAGGCGGGGCCGGCACCGGGGAGCTGTTTTTT. Amino acid sequence: CASSVGGAGTGELFF.

The rearrangement links TRBV11-2 to TRBJ1-4; D is undetermined. The ends were cut back, 1 base at V and 10 bases at J, with 16 bases in the middle. The CDR3 runs to 15 residues. Germline V CDR1 and CDR2: SGHAT, FQNNGV. CDR3 residues: CASSLGVRDGGKLFF. In DNA, the CDR3 is TGTGCCAGCAGCTTAGGCGTAAGGGATGGAGGAAAACTGTTTTTT. The variable domain in full, with the rest retrieved from reference TRBV11-2 and TRBJ1-4, is EAGVAQSPRYKIIEKRQSVAFWCNPISGHATLYWYQQILGQGPKLLIQFQNNGVVDDSQLPKDRFSAERLKGVDSTLKIQPAKLEDSAVYLCASSLGVRDGGKLFFGSGTQLSVL.

This chain links TRBV28 with TRBJ1-2; D might be TRBD1 (5 bases). Trimming took 6 bases from V and 2 from J, leaving 22 bases between them. This CDR3 comprises 17 residues. Germline CDR1 and CDR2: MDHEN and SYDVKM. The CDR3 region is CASSPSGGEGQNYGYTF. The CDR3 DNA is TGTGCCAGCAGCCCCTCGGGAGGGGAGGGGCAGAACTATGGCTACACCTTC.

The chain joins TRBV3-1 (or the pseudogene TRBV3-2) to TRBJ2-3, with 9 bases matching TRBD2. This CDR3 spans 15 amino acids. Unmatched junction bases numbered 10, after V lost 6 bases and J lost 6 bases. CDR1 LGHDT and CDR2 YNNKEL come from the germline V gene (reference sequence). The CDR3 nucleotides are TGTGCCAGCAGTCGAAAAGTAGCGGGAGCGGATACGCAGTATTTT. It specifies CASSRKVAGADTQYF.

This clone was counted a few times. Different DNA sequences within this sample yield the same CDR3. The chain combines TRBV6-5 with TRBJ2-7, with 9 bases lining up with TRBD1. The germline V gene has CDR1 MNHEY and CDR2 SVGAGI. The V segment lost 6 bases and the J segment 0 bases; nucleotides outside the gene matches: 6. The CDR3 is 15 amino acids. CDR3 region: CASRPGTGSSYEQYF. CDR3 DNA sequence: TGTGCCAGCAGGCCCGGGACAGGGAGCTCCTACGAGCAGTACTTC.

The chain has TRBV9 and TRBJ2-3; tentatively, D is TRBD1 (5 bases). The CDR3 loop spans 11 amino acids. Germline CDR1 and CDR2: SGDLS and YYNGEE. Trimming shortened V by 8 bases and J by 6 bases, and 10 bases separated the two germline ends. In nucleotides, the CDR3 is TGTGCCAGTTCCAGGGATGATACGCAGTATTTT. It yields the protein CASSRDDTQYF.

The V call is TRBV19, the J call TRBJ1-5; D perhaps matches TRBD1 (5 bases). CDR3 length: 15 amino acids. Between the trimmed V and J ends, which lost 7 bases and 3 bases, there was a span of 16 bases. Germline assignment: CDR1 LNHDA and CDR2 SQIVND (reference sequence). CDR3 sequence reads: CASTDSMEPNQPQHF. The CDR3 region has the DNA TGTGCCAGTACCGACAGCATGGAACCCAATCAGCCCCAGCATTTT.

This chain links TRBV7-3 with TRBJ2-1, with 9 positions matching TRBD2. The trim removed 4 bases at V and 0 bases at J, leaving 4 bases unmatched. There are 16 residues in the CDR3. Germline assignment: CDR1 SGHTA and CDR2 FQGTGA. Here the CDR3 DNA reads TGTGCCAGCAGCTGGCTGACTAGCGGCTCCTACAATGAGCAGTTCTTC. Its translation is CASSWLTSGSYNEQFF. The entire variable domain, with the rest obtained from reference TRBV7-3 and TRBJ2-1, is as follows: GAGVSQTPSNKVTEKGKYVELRCDPISGHTALYWYRQSLGQGPEFLIYFQGTGAADDSGLPNDRFFAVRPEGSVSTLKIQRTERGDSAVYLCASSWLTSGSYNEQFFGPGTRLTVL.

This clone was recorded a few times. V gene TRBV5-1 combines with J gene TRBJ1-2; D might be TRBD1 (5 bases). CDR1 SGHRS and CDR2 YFSETQ come from the germline V gene. The V end lost 4 bases, the J end lost 3 bases, and 10 bases lay between the germline ends. The CDR3 loop spans 13 amino acids. The CDR3 sequence: CASSHQGDYGYTF. The CDR3 DNA sequence: TGCGCCAGCAGCCATCAGGGCGACTATGGCTACACCTTC.

The rearrangement uses TRBV5-4 and TRBJ2-7, with 10 bases matching TRBD1. Germline V gene lookup returns CDR1 SGHNT and CDR2 YYREEE (reference sequence). CDR3 length: 15 residues. With 0 bases clipped from V and 2 bases from J, the junction kept 2 bases outside the gene matches. CDR3 in DNA: TGTGCCAGCAGCTTGGCTGGACAGGGGGCCTACGAGCAGTACTTC. Translation: CASSLAGQGAYEQYF.

As to this clone: This CDR3 is also generated by other DNA sequences in the sample. The chain recombines TRBV5-4 with TRBJ1-2; no reliable D call. The CDR3 has 13 residues. V lost 0 bases, J lost 2 bases, and 5 bases lay in between. Germline V CDR1 and CDR2: SGHNT, YYREEE (reference sequence). The CDR3 DNA is TGTGCCAGCAGCTTGGACGGGAACTATGGCTACACCTTC. Residues: CASSLDGNYGYTF.

This chain joins TRBV27 and TRBJ1-1, with D possibly being TRBD1 (6 bases). The V gene lost 5 bases and the J gene lost 2 bases, with 27 bases spanning the gap. This CDR3 region has 19 residues. Germline CDR1 and CDR2: MNHEY and SMNVEV (reference sequence). CDR3 sequence: CASSPNGSGQHALNTEAFF. The CDR3 DNA reads TGTGCCAGCAGTCCCAACGGATCGGGACAACACGCCCTAAACACTGAAGCTTTCTTT.